This TCR beta chain was found in a study of cytomegalovirus exposure and HLA in healthy donors. With 60 Vbeta and 13 Jbeta primers, the PCR was carried out. Using immunoSEQ multiplex PCR, the repertoire was profiled, and TCRdb retains in-frame clones only, with some absent. The sample lists about 130,000 clones, approximately 83% occurring once. This CDR3 is 15 amino acids long. The germline V gene has CDR1 SGHNT and CDR2 YYREEE (reference sequence). The V segment lost 2 bases and the J segment 3 bases; nucleotides outside the gene matches: 2. This rearrangement joins TRBV5-4 to TRBJ2-3, with 11 nucleotides matching TRBD2. The source is a girl aged 2 to 10 in good health and CMV-seronegative. Sequencing was done on a sample of PBMCs. CDR3 residues: CASSFRTSGTDTQYF. DNA for the CDR3: TGTGCCAGCAGCTTTAGGACTAGCGGGACAGATACGCAGTATTTT.